This TCR beta chain came from a study of blood T cells in healthy people across ages. The study, taken as a whole, reports: Estimates of diversity drawn from one million T cells were considered underestimates.

The authors ran a second PCR of roughly 7 to 11 cycles using a sample-barcoded 5' primer and a J-beta primer mix. Every cDNA molecule bore a tag from a template-switch adaptor containing 12 random nucleotides. Via MiXCR, TCRdb re-called the 5' RACE reads, giving one row per CDR3 protein. Among 1.5 million to 2 million distinct CDR3 sequences listed, under 30% were seen once. Extracted total RNA amounted to at least 5.5 micrograms for each sample. V was clipped by 5 bases and J by 6 bases, with 16 bases between them. The CDR3 is 14 residues long. As for this clonotype: The target antigen is unknown.

The sample taken for sequencing was blood. This clonotype originated in a woman in her twenties or thirties in good health. This chain joins TRBV12-3 or TRBV12-4 and TRBJ1-2, with D perhaps TRBD1 (5 bases). This CDR3 reads CASSPASGVNGYTF. The CDR3 DNA is TGTGCCAGCAGTCCTGCGTCGGGGGTAAATGGCTACACCTTC.